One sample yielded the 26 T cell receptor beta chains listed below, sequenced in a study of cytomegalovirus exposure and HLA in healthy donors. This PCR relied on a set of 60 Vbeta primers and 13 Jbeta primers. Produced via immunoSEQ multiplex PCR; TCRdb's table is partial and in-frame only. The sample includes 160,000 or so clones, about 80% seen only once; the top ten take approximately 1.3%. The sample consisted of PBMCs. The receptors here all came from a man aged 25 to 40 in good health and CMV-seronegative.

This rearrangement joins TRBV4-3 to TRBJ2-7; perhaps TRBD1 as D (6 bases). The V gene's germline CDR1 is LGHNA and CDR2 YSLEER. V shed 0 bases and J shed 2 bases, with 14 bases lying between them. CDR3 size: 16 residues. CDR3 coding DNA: TGCGCCAGCAGCCAAGATCTGGGGGCCACGGCCTACGAGCAGTACTTC. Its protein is CASSQDLGATAYEQYF.

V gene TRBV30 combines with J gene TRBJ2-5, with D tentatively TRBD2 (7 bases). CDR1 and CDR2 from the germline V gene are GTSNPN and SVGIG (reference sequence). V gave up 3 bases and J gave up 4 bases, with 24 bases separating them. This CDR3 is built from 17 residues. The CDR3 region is CAWRGGTPDGGRETQYF. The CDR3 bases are TGTGCCTGGAGGGGGGGGACACCCGACGGCGGTCGAGAGACCCAGTACTTC.

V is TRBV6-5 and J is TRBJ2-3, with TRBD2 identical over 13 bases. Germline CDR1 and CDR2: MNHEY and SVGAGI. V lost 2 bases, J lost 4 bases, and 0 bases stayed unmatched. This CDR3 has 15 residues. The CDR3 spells CASSYTSGGADTQYF. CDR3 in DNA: TGTGCCAGCAGTTACACTAGCGGGGGGGCAGATACGCAGTATTTT.

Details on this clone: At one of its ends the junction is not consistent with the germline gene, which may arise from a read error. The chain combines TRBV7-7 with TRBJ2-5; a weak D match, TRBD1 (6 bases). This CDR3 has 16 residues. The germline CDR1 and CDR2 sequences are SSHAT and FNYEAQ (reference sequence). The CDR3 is CASSLQGRVEQETQYF. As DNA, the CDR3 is TGTGCTAGCAGCTTACAGGGCAGGGTGGAGCAAGAGACCCAGTACTTC.

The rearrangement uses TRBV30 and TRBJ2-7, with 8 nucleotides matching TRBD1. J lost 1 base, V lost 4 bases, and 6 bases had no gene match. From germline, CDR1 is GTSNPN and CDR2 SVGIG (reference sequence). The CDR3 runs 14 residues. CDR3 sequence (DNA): TGTGCCTGGACAAAACAGGGGGGATCCTACGAGCAGTACTTC. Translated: CAWTKQGGSYEQYF.

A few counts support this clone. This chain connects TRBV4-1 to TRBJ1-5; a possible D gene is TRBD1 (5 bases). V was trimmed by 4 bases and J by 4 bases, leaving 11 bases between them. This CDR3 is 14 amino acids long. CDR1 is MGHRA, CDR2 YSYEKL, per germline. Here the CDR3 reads CASSPPGGNQPQHF. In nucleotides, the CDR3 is TGCGCCAGCAGCCCCCCGGGGGGGAATCAGCCCCAGCATTTT.

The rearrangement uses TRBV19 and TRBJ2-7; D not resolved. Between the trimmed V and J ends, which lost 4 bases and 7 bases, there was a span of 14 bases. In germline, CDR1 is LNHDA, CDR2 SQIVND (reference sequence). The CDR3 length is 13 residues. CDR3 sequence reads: CASSRPGSREQYF. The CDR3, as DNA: TGTGCCAGTAGTAGGCCGGGTTCTCGGGAGCAGTACTTC.

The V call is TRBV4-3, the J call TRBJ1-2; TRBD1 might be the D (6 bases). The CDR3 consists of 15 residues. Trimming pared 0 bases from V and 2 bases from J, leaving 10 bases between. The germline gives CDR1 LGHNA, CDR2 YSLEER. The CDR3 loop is CASSQDVGANYGYTF. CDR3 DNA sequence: TGCGCCAGCAGCCAAGATGTGGGGGCCAACTATGGCTACACCTTC.

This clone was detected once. This CDR3 is CASSTSGASTDTQYF. Written as DNA, the CDR3 is TGTGCCAGCAGTACTAGCGGGGCTAGCACAGATACGCAGTATTTT. The chain carries TRBV6-1 and TRBJ2-3; 10 bases line up with TRBD2. The CDR3 sequence is 15 residues long. The J segment lost 0 bases and the V segment lost 5 bases, leaving 2 bases of the junction unmatched. Germline values: CDR1 MNHNS, CDR2 SASEGT.

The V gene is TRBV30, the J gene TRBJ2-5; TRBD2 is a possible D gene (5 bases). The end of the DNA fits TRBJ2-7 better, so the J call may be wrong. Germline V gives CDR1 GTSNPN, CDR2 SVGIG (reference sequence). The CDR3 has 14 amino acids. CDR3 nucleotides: TGTGCCTGGAAAGGTAAGGAGGTATCGAACGAGCAGTACTTC. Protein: CAWKGKEVSNEQYF.

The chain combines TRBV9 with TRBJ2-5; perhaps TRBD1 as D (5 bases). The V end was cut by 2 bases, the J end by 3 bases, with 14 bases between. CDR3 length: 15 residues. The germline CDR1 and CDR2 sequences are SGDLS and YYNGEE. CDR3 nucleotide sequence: TGTGCCAGCAGCGTGCAGGGATTATCGGAAGAGACCCAGTACTTC. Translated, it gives CASSVQGLSEETQYF.

CDR3 region: CASSLGQSTDTQYF. DNA of the CDR3: TGCGCCAGCAGCTTGGGACAGAGCACAGATACGCAGTATTTT. The chain has TRBV5-1 and TRBJ2-3; tentatively, D is TRBD1 (5 bases). Trimming removed 0 bases from V and 0 bases from J, with 5 bases in between. CDR1 is SGHRS, CDR2 YFSETQ, per germline. This CDR3 is built from 14 residues.

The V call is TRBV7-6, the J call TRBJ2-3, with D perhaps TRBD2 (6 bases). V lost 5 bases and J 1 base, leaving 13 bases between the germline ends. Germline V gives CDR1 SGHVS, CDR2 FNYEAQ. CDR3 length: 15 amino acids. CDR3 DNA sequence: TGTGCCAGCAGCGTCTCCCCGGGGGGCACAGATACGCAGTATTTT. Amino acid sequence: CASSVSPGGTDTQYF.

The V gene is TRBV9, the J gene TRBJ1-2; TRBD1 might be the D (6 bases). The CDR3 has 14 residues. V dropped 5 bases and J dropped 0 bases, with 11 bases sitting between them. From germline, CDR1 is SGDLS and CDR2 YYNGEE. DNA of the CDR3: TGTGCCAGCAGGGGAGACAGGACTAACTATGGCTACACCTTC. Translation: CASRGDRTNYGYTF.

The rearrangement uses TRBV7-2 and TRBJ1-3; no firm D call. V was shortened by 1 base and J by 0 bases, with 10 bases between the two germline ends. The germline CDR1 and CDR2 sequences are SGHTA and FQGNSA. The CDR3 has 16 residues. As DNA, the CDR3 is TGTGCCAGCAGCTTAGGTTCAGGCAACTCTGGAAACACCATATATTTT. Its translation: CASSLGSGNSGNTIYF.

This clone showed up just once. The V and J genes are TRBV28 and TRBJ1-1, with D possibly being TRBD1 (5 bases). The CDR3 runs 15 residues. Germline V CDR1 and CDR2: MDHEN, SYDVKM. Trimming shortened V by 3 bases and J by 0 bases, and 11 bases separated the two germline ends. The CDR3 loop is CASSFPKGMNTEAFF. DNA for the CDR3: TGTGCCAGCAGTTTCCCCAAGGGGATGAACACTGAAGCTTTCTTT.

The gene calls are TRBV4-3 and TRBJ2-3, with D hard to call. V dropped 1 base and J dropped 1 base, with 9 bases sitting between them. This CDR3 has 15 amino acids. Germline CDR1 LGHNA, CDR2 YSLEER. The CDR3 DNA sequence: TGCGCCAGCAGCCAAGTTCTATCTCGCACAGATACGCAGTATTTT. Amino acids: CASSQVLSRTDTQYF.

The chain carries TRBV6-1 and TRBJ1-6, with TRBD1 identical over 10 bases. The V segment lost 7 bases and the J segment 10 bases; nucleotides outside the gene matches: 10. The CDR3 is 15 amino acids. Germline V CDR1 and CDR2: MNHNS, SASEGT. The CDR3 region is CASNTRDRGPSPLHF. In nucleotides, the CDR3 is TGTGCCAGCAATACCCGGGACAGGGGACCCTCACCCCTCCACTTT.

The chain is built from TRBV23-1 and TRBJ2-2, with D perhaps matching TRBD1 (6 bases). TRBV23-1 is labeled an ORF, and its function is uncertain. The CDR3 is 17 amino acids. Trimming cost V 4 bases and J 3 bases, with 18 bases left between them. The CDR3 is CASSRASGEPDTGELFF. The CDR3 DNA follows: TGCGCCAGCAGTCGCGCCTCAGGGGAACCGGACACCGGGGAGCTGTTTTTT.

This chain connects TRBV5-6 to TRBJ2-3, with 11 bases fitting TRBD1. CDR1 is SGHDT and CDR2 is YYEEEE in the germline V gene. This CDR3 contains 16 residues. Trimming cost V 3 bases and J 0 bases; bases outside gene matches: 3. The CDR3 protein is CASSSDRGLSTDTQYF. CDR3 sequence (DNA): TGTGCCAGCAGCTCGGACAGGGGGCTGAGCACAGATACGCAGTATTTT.

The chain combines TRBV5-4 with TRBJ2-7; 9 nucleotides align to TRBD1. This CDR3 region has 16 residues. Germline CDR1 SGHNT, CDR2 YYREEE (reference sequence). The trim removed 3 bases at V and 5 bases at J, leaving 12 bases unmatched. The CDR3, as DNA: TGTGCCAGCAGCTCTCCTTTCGGGACAGGGTCCCACGAGCAGTACTTC. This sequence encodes CASSSPFGTGSHEQYF.

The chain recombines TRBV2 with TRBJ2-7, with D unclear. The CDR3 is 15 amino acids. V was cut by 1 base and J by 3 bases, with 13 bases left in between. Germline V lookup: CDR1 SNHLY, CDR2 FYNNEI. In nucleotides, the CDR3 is TGTGCCAGCAGTGAAGGTCGGGTCAGCCACTACGAGCAGTACTTC. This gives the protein CASSEGRVSHYEQYF.

The CDR3: CASSPRDYAGELFF. In DNA, the CDR3 is TGTGCCAGCAGCCCTCGGGACTACGCCGGGGAGCTGTTTTTT. J is TRBJ2-2 and V is TRBV7-3; 7 nucleotides line up with TRBD2. CDR3 length: 14 amino acids. From germline, CDR1 is SGHTA and CDR2 FQGTGA. Trimming took 5 bases from V and 6 from J; bases not matched to a gene: 6.

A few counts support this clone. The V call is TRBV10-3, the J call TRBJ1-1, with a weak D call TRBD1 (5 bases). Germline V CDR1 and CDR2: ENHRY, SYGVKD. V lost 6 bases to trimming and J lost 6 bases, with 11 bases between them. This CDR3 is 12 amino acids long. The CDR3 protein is CAISPTESEAFF. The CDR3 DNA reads TGTGCCATCAGCCCGACAGAGTCTGAAGCTTTCTTT.

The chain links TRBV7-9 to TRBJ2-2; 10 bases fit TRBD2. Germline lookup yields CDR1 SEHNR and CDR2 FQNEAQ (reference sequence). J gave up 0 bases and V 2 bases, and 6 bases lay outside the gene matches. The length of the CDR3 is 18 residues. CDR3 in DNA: TGTGCCAGCAGCTTAAAGCGGGAGGGACACGCGAACACCGGGGAGCTGTTTTTT. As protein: CASSLKREGHANTGELFF.

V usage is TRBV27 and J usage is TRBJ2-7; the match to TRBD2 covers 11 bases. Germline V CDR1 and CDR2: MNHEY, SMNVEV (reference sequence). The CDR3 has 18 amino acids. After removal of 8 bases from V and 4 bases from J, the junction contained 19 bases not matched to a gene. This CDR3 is CASFPNFLAGGNVYEQYF. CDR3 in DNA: TGTGCCAGCTTCCCCAATTTTCTAGCGGGAGGAAACGTGTACGAGCAGTACTTC.